These 18 T cell receptor beta chains share one sample of origin, sequenced in a study of blood T cell repertoires in COVID-19. Clones were read by immunoSEQ multiplex PCR, and TCRdb kept only the in-frame ones, dropping some. The table records about 80,000 clones, 65% to 85% of them present only once. Sequenced sample: peripheral blood. The receptors originated from a man between 65 and 85 years old with active or convalescent COVID-19.

V gene TRBV25-1 combines with J gene TRBJ2-7, with a tentative D call TRBD2 (5 bases). The CDR3 runs to 17 residues. The V gene's germline CDR1 is MGHDK and CDR2 SYGVNS. The germline V and J ends were trimmed by 2 bases and 0 bases, with 17 bases remaining between them. The CDR3 loop is CASSEGIGNGLSYEQYF. In DNA, the CDR3 is TGTGCCAGCAGTGAAGGTATCGGGAATGGCCTCTCCTACGAGCAGTACTTC.

The rearrangement joins TRBV30 to TRBJ1-6, with 7 positions matching TRBD1. V shed 2 bases, J shed 12 bases, and the junction held 7 bases outside the gene matches. This CDR3 has 13 residues. The germline V gene encodes CDR1 GTSNPN and CDR2 SVGIG (reference sequence). CDR3 in DNA: TGTGCCTGGAGTTATGGACAGGCATTACCCCTCCACTTT. It specifies CAWSYGQALPLHF.

In DNA form, the CDR3 reads TGTGCCAGCAGCTTAGTTAGGGGCGCAGATACGCAGTATTTT. The encoded protein is CASSLVRGADTQYF. The chain has TRBV7-9 and TRBJ2-3, with a weak D call TRBD1 (5 bases). The length of the CDR3 is 14 residues. V shed 1 base and J shed 4 bases, with 9 bases lying between them. Per germline, CDR1 SEHNR and CDR2 FQNEAQ (reference sequence).

CDR3 sequence reads: CASTRSDTQYF. CDR3 nucleotides: TGTGCCAGCACCAGATCAGATACGCAGTATTTT. The V and J genes are TRBV6-5 and TRBJ2-3, with D hard to call. The length of the CDR3 is 11 residues. Per germline, CDR1 MNHEY and CDR2 SVGAGI. V was pared by 7 bases and J by 4 bases, with 6 bases between.

The chain is built from TRBV7-9 and TRBJ2-3; possibly TRBD2 for D (7 bases). Germline V lookup: CDR1 SEHNR, CDR2 FQNEAQ (reference sequence). The ends were cut back, 4 bases at V and 4 bases at J, with 15 bases in the middle. This CDR3 has 15 residues. CDR3 DNA sequence: TGTGCCAGCAGCTCCGGACTAGGGGGGGCAGATACGCAGTATTTT. This encodes CASSSGLGGADTQYF.

The CDR3: CASRKSGGGTDTQYF. In DNA, the CDR3 is TGTGCCAGCAGGAAGAGCGGGGGGGGCACAGATACGCAGTATTTT. The chain links TRBV6-5 to TRBJ2-3, with TRBD2 matching over 10 bases. Germline V gives CDR1 MNHEY, CDR2 SVGAGI. V lost 6 bases to trimming and J lost 1 base; unmatched junction nucleotides: 4. The CDR3 covers 15 residues.

The count of this clone is one. The gene calls are TRBV3-1 (or the pseudogene TRBV3-2) and TRBJ1-2, with D unresolved. Germline CDR1 is LGHDT and CDR2 is YNNKEL (reference sequence). The V gene lost 2 bases and the J gene lost 10 bases, with 14 bases spanning the gap. The CDR3 sequence is 13 residues long. CDR3 coding DNA: TGTGCCAGCAGCCAATCTTACGAGTCCCTCTACACCTTC. It codes for CASSQSYESLYTF.

The chain employs TRBV30 and TRBJ2-7; TRBD1 might be the D (6 bases). Germline V CDR1 and CDR2: GTSNPN, SVGIG (reference sequence). The ends were cut back, 1 base at V and 5 bases at J, with 6 bases in the middle. The CDR3 loop spans 11 amino acids. The CDR3 coding sequence is TGTGCCTGGAGTGGACAGGACGAGCAGTACTTC. This sequence encodes CAWSGQDEQYF.

There are a few counts of this clone. V and J are TRBV5-1 and TRBJ1-4; tentative D call: TRBD1 (6 bases). With 0 bases removed from V and 4 bases from J, the gap between germline ends came to 10 bases. Germline-derived CDR1 and CDR2 are SGHRS and YFSETQ. CDR3 size: 15 residues. CDR3 residues: CASSLEGGNNEKLFF. CDR3 sequence (DNA): TGCGCCAGCAGCTTGGAAGGGGGAAATAATGAAAAACTGTTTTTT. Full variable domain (remainder filled in from reference TRBV5-1 and TRBJ1-4): KAGVTQTPRYLIKTRGQQVTLSCSPISGHRSVSWYQQTPGQGLQFLFEYFSETQRNKGNFPGRFSGRQFSNSRSEMNVSTLELGDSALYLCASSLEGGNNEKLFFGSGTQLSVL.

The chain is built from TRBV7-9 and TRBJ2-6; TRBD1 matches at 7 bases. There are 18 residues in the CDR3. Germline V lookup: CDR1 SEHNR, CDR2 FQNEAQ (reference sequence). Trimming removed 1 base from V and 4 bases from J; junction bases left unmatched: 10. The CDR3 nucleotides are TGTGCCAGCAGCTTAGGGACAGGAGGTAACTTAGGGGCCAACGTCCTGACTTTC. Its translation is CASSLGTGGNLGANVLTF.

In its sample, this clone was seen once. The rearrangement uses TRBV19 and TRBJ2-1, with 11 bases matching TRBD2. The CDR3 is 15 residues long. In germline, CDR1 is LNHDA, CDR2 SQIVND (reference sequence). V lost 1 base, J lost 9 bases, and 5 bases stayed unmatched. The CDR3 region has the DNA TGTGCCAGTAGTATAGCTAGCGGGGGGCACGGTGAGCAGTTCTTC. As protein: CASSIASGGHGEQFF.

The rearrangement joins TRBV6-5 to TRBJ2-6; no firm D call. V was cut by 8 bases and J by 2 bases, with 7 bases left in between. The CDR3 is made up of 13 amino acids. The germline gives CDR1 MNHEY, CDR2 SVGAGI. CDR3 sequence (DNA): TGTGCCAGCCGGTCTCCTGGGGCCAACGTCCTGACTTTC. Its protein product is CASRSPGANVLTF.

This chain joins TRBV12-3 or TRBV12-4 and TRBJ1-5; possible D gene TRBD1, 5 bases. The length of the CDR3 is 13 residues. Trimming pared 8 bases from V and 3 bases from J, leaving 11 bases between. The DNA for the CDR3 is TGTGCCAGCCAGGACGGACACAATCAGCCCCAGCATTTT. The encoded protein is CASQDGHNQPQHF.

This clone has a handful of counts. Other DNA sequences in the same sample also yield this CDR3. V is TRBV7-2 and J is TRBJ1-2; TRBD1 agrees at 7 bases. This CDR3 is 14 amino acids long. Germline V lookup: CDR1 SGHTA, CDR2 FQGNSA. V lost 1 base and J lost 2; bases outside the gene matches: 1. CDR3 protein: CASSLGQGNYGYTF. CDR3 DNA: TGTGCCAGCAGCTTAGGACAGGGCAACTATGGCTACACCTTC.

This clone appeared a single time. This chain connects TRBV5-1 to TRBJ1-2; tentatively, D is TRBD1 (5 bases). This CDR3 has 15 residues. V dropped 1 base and J dropped 2 bases, with 12 bases sitting between them. Looked up from germline, CDR1 is SGHRS and CDR2 is YFSETQ. Here the CDR3 reads CASSLSAGGNYGYTF. The CDR3 nucleotides are TGCGCCAGCAGCTTGTCCGCTGGGGGGAACTATGGCTACACCTTC.

This chain joins TRBV27 and TRBJ2-1; 15 positions match TRBD2. V dropped 2 bases and J dropped 8; count of bases not matched to a gene: 7. Germline CDR1 MNHEY, CDR2 SMNVEV (reference sequence). The CDR3 consists of 17 residues. The CDR3 DNA sequence: TGTGCCAGCAGTTTAAGAGGACTAGCGGGGGGGCTCGATGAGCAGTTCTTC. It translates to CASSLRGLAGGLDEQFF.

This clone appeared a few times. This rearrangement joins TRBV5-1 to TRBJ2-7; 7 bases agree with TRBD1. This CDR3 has 12 amino acids. V gave up 5 bases and J gave up 6 bases; unmatched junction bases: 5. Germline CDR1 and CDR2: SGHRS and YFSETQ. For the CDR3, the DNA is TGCGCCAGCAGACGGGACAGTCTCGAGCAGTACTTC. The encoded protein is CASRRDSLEQYF.

This clone has more than one count but fewer than ten. The CDR3 is CASSQDGQWAYEQYF. In DNA, the CDR3 is TGCGCCAGCAGCCAGGATGGACAGTGGGCCTACGAGCAGTACTTC. The chain employs TRBV5-1 and TRBJ2-7, with D perhaps matching TRBD1 (6 bases). The CDR3 loop spans 15 amino acids. Trimming left V 4 bases short and J 2 bases short, with 16 bases between. Per the germline V gene, CDR1 is SGHRS and CDR2 is YFSETQ.